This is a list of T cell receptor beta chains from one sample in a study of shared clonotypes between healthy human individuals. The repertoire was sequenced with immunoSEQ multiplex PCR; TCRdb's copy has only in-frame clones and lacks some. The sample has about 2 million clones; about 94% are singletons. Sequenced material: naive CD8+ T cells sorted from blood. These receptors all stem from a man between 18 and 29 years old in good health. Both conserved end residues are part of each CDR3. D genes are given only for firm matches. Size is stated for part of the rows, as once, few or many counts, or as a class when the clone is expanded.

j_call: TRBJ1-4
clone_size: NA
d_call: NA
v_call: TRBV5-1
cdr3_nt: TGCGCCAGCAGCCCGCTGGAGGTGGGAGAAAAACTGTTTTTT
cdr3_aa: CASSPLEVGEKLFF

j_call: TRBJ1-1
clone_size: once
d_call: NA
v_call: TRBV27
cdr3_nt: TGTGCCAGCACAGGCGACGGGAACACTGAAGCTTTCTTT
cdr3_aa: CASTGDGNTEAFF

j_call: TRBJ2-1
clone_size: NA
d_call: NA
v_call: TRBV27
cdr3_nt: TGTGCCAGCAGTCCCTCTACAGATTACAATGAGCAGTTCTTC
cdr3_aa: CASSPSTDYNEQFF

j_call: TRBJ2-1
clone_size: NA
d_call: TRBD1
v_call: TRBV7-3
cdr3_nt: TGTGCCAGCAGCCAAGGGGACAGCCCCTACAATGAGCAGTTCTTC
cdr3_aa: CASSQGDSPYNEQFF

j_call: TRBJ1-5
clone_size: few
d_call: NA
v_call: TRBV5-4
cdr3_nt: TGTGCCAGCAGCTTGGCCGGGACGGGGCAGCCCCAGCATTTT
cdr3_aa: CASSLAGTGQPQHF

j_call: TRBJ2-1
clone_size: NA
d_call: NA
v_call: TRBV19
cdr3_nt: TGTGCCAGTAGTATAGAACGGGGGCCCAATGAGCAGTTCTTC
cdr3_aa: CASSIERGPNEQFF

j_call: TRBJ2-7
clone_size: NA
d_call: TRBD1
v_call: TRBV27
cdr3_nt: TGTGCCAGCAGTTTGACCGGGACAGGGTTCTACGAGCAGTACTTC
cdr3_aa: CASSLTGTGFYEQYF

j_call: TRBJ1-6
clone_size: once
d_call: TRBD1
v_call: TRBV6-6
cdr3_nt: TGTGCCAGCAGTTTCTCAACGGGACAGGACAATCTCCTCCACTTT
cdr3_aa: CASSFSTGQDNLLHF

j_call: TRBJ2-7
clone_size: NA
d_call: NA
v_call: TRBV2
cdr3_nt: TGTGCCAGCAGTGTAAGCGGCGAGCAGTACTTC
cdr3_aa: CASSVSGEQYF

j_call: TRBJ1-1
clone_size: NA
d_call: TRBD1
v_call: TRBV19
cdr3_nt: TGTGCCAGTATTGGGGACAGTATGAACACTGAAGCTTTCTTT
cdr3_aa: CASIGDSMNTEAFF

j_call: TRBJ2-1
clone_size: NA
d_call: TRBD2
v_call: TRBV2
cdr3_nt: TGTGCCAGCAGGGGGACTAGCGATGAGCAGTTCTTC
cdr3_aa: CASRGTSDEQFF

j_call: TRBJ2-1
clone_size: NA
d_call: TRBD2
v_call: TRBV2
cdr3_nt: TGTGCCAGCAGGGGGTTTGGAGCGGGGTCTTGGGATGAGCAGTTCTTC
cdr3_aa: CASRGFGAGSWDEQFF

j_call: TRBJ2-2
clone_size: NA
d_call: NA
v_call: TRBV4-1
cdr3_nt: TGCGCCAGCAGCCTTGGCGCCGTCTCCACCGGGGAGCTGTTTTTT
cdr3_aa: CASSLGAVSTGELFF

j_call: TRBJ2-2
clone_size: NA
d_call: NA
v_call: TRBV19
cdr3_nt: TGTGCCAGTAGTATAGATCAGGACACCGGGGAGCTGTTTTTT
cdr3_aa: CASSIDQDTGELFF

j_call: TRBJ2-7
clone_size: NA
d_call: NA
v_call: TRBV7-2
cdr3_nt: TGTGCCAGCAGCCACCTGGCCGTAGATTACGAGCAGTACTTC
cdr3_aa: CASSHLAVDYEQYF

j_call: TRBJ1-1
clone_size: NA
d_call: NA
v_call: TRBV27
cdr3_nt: TGTGCCAGCAGTTCCGGATATATGGAAGGGACCAACACTGAAGCTTTCTTT
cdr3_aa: CASSSGYMEGTNTEAFF

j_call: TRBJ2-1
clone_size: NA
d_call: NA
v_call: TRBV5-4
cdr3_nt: TGTGCCAGCAGCTCGTCAAATTCGTGGAATGAGCAGTTCTTC
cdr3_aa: CASSSSNSWNEQFF

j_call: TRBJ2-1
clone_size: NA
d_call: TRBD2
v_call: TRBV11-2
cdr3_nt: TGTGCCAGCAGCTTACTAGGGACTAGCGGGAGGGGGATAAGGGGTGAGCAGTTCTTC
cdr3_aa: CASSLLGTSGRGIRGEQFF

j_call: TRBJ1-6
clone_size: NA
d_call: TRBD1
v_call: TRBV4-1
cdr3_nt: TGCGCCAGCAGCCAAGTTGCTCCGGGACAGGGGGGATCACCCCTCCACTTT
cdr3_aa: CASSQVAPGQGGSPLHF

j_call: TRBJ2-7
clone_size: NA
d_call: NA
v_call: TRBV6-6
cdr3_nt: TGTGCCAGCAGACCCGATGGGTCAGAATCCTACGAGCAGTACTTC
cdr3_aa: CASRPDGSESYEQYF

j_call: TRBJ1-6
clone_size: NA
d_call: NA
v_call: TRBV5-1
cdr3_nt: TGCGCCAGCAGTTCTACAACTGGATCCTATAATTCACCCCTCCACTTT
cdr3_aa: CASSSTTGSYNSPLHF

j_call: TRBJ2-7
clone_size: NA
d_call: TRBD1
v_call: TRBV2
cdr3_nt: TGTGCCAGTCGTCCCGGGACAGGGTACGAGCAGTACTTC
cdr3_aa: CASRPGTGYEQYF

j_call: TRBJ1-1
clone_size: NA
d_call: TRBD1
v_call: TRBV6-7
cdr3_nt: TGTGCCAGCAGTTACTCGTTTATTGGGGCTAAGGGGGCTAGCACTGAAGCTTTCTTT
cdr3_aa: CASSYSFIGAKGASTEAFF

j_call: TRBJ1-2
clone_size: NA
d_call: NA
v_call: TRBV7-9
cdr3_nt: TGTGCCAGCAGCTTAGGGTCGGACTATGGCTACACCTTC
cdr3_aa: CASSLGSDYGYTF

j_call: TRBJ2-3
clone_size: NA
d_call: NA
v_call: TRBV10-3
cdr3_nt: TGTGCCATCAGTGAGGATGGAGGTCCAGATACGCAGTATTTT
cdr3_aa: CAISEDGGPDTQYF

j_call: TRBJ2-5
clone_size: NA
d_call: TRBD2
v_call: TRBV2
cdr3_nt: TGTGCCAGCAGTGAAGAAGCTAGCGGGGGGAGACGTAGAGAGACCCAGTACTTC
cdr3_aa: CASSEEASGGRRRETQYF

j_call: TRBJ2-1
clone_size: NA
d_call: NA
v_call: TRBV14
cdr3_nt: TGTGCCAGCAGCCAAGAAGGACAGGCCCCGGGGGACAATGAGCAGTTCTTC
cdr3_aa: CASSQEGQAPGDNEQFF

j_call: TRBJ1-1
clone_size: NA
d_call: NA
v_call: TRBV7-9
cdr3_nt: TGTGCCAGCAGCTTACCGGAGGGGGAAGGCACTGAAGCTTTCTTT
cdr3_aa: CASSLPEGEGTEAFF